This T cell receptor beta chain is drawn from a study of T cell changes during pregnancy in multiple sclerosis. CDR1 is SGHRS, CDR2 YFSETQ, per germline. The CDR3 has 17 residues. V was shortened by 0 bases and J by 4 bases, with 18 bases between the two germline ends. Repertoires were generated with immunoSEQ multiplex PCR, while TCRdb's copy carries only in-frame clones and drops some. The table includes around 68,000 clones, about nine tenths detected once. This sample comprised peripheral blood, obtained in the third trimester of pregnancy. The clonotype comes from a female donor in good health, enrolled as a control in a pregnancy study. V usage is TRBV5-1 and J usage is TRBJ2-3; perhaps TRBD2 as D (5 bases). In nucleotides, the CDR3 is TGCGCCAGCAGCTTGGCCAGGCTAGCAAATAGTGCAGATACGCAGTATTTT. Translation: CASSLARLANSADTQYF.